This T cell receptor (beta chain) stems from a study of chemoradiotherapy in HPV16-positive cancers. Assay: immunoSEQ multiplex PCR; the TCRdb copy retains only in-frame clones and omits some. The profile shows approximately 27,000 clones, roughly 82% of them singletons. This CDR3 comprises 15 residues. Germline V gene sequence: CDR1 ENHRY, CDR2 SYGVKD. V shed 6 bases, J shed 5 bases, and the junction held 7 bases outside the gene matches. The receptor was isolated from a human donor with HPV-associated anogenital cancer. Material: blood, obtained from a patient who underwent chemoradiotherapy. The rearrangement joins TRBV10-3 to TRBJ1-4, with 9 bases matching TRBD1. The chain's CDR3 is CAISPGTGKNEKLFF. The CDR3 bases are TGTGCCATCAGCCCCGGGACAGGGAAGAATGAAAAACTGTTTTTT.